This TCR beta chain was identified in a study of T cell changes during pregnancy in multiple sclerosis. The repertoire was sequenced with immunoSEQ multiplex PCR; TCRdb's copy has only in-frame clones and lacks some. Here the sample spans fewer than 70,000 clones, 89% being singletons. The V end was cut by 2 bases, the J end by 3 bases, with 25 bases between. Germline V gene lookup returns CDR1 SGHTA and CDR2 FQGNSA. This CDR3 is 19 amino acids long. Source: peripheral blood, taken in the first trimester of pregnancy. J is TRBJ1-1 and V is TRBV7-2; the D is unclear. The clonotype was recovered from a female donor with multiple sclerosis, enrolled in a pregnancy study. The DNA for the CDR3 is TGTGCCAGCAGCTTACTCACCCCACGTCTCCGTAAGTCGGACACTGAAGCTTTCTTT. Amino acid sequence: CASSLLTPRLRKSDTEAFF.